These 16 T cell receptor beta chains share one sample of origin, sequenced in a study of tumor-infiltrating lymphocytes in localized non-small cell lung cancer. TCRdb keeps only in-frame clones here, not all; method: immunoSEQ multiplex PCR. The table has just under 6,500 clones, approximately 71% seen once. The sample comprised lung tumor tissue. These receptors came from a human donor with non-small cell lung cancer.

This clone occurred a few times. The chain links TRBV5-4 to TRBJ1-2, with D unclear. The CDR3 spans 15 residues. V lost 0 bases and J lost 0, with 9 bases in between. Germline assignment: CDR1 SGHNT and CDR2 YYREEE (reference sequence). The CDR3 nucleotides read TGTGCCAGCAGCTTGGTCTCCCAAGCTAACTATGGCTACACCTTC. This encodes CASSLVSQANYGYTF.

The chain employs TRBV4-3 and TRBJ1-6; D is possibly TRBD1 (5 bases). The V gene's germline CDR1 is LGHNA and CDR2 YSLEER. V gave up 0 bases and J gave up 6 bases, with 12 bases separating them. The CDR3 covers 16 residues. In DNA form, the CDR3 reads TGCGCCAGCAGCCAAGAGAGGGGCTTGACTAATTCACCCCTCCACTTT. Its translation is CASSQERGLTNSPLHF.

This clone was observed a single time. The chain has TRBV4-1 and TRBJ2-3; D perhaps matches TRBD2 (6 bases). Trimming took 1 base from V and 5 from J, leaving 16 bases between them. Germline CDR1 reads MGHRA; CDR2 reads YSYEKL. The CDR3 sequence is 16 residues long. CDR3 in DNA: TGCGCCAGCAGCCAAGGGCGGGATCTCACCCAAGATACGCAGTATTTT. Its translation: CASSQGRDLTQDTQYF.

This clone was counted between two and nine times. The chain couples TRBV4-2 to TRBJ1-2; possible D gene TRBD1, 5 bases. This CDR3 contains 13 residues. Between the trimmed V and J ends, which lost 6 bases and 6 bases, there was a span of 14 bases. Per germline, CDR1 LGHNA and CDR2 YNFKEQ. The CDR3 bases are TGTGCCAGCAGGGTGGGCCAGGGTGATGGCTACACCTTC. This gives the protein CASRVGQGDGYTF.

The chain recombines TRBV4-1 with TRBJ2-5; possibly TRBD1 or TRBD2 for D (7 bases each). V was clipped by 4 bases and J by 5 bases, with 17 bases between them. This CDR3 is built from 15 residues. Looked up from germline, CDR1 is MGHRA and CDR2 is YSYEKL. In DNA form, the CDR3 reads TGCGCCAGCAGCCCCCTCAGGGGGGGAGTGGAGACCCAGTACTTC. The encoded protein is CASSPLRGGVETQYF.

V usage is TRBV5-1 and J usage is TRBJ1-3, with 8 bases fitting TRBD1. This CDR3 region has 15 residues. Per the germline V gene, CDR1 is SGHRS and CDR2 is YFSETQ. V was clipped by 1 base and J by 4 bases; unmatched bases: 4. In DNA, the CDR3 is TGCGCCAGCAGCTTGTCGACAGGGGTGGGAAACACCATATATTTT. It codes for CASSLSTGVGNTIYF.

This clone was counted a single time. The gene calls are TRBV11-2 and TRBJ1-4; 9 bases fit TRBD1. The CDR3 runs 14 residues. Unmatched junction bases numbered 5, after V lost 5 bases and J lost 7 bases. The germline gives CDR1 SGHAT, CDR2 FQNNGV. The CDR3: CASSLGQGTEKLFF. The DNA for the CDR3 is TGTGCCAGCAGCCTCGGACAGGGGACTGAAAAACTGTTTTTT.

The rearrangement uses TRBV27 and TRBJ1-2, with D unresolved. V was trimmed by 7 bases and J by 0 bases, leaving 18 bases between them. Germline CDR1 is MNHEY and CDR2 is SMNVEV (reference sequence). The CDR3 is 16 residues long. The CDR3 loop reads CASKKGGRAANYGYTF. DNA of the CDR3: TGTGCCAGCAAAAAAGGCGGGAGGGCAGCTAACTATGGCTACACCTTC.

This clone was detected only a few times. The chain carries TRBV10-3 and TRBJ2-1; 11 bases are shared with TRBD2. The V and J ends lost 6 bases and 9 bases, in that order; junction bases with no gene match: 16. The germline V gene encodes CDR1 ENHRY and CDR2 SYGVKD. This CDR3 region has 17 residues. CDR3 nucleotide sequence: TGTGCCATCAGAGGGACTAGCGGAGTCCAACACAGATCTGAGCAGTTCTTC. Its protein is CAIRGTSGVQHRSEQFF.

The chain links TRBV6-5 to TRBJ2-2; D is undetermined. V shed 2 bases and J shed 5 bases, with 6 bases lying between them. This CDR3 comprises 13 residues. Germline assignment: CDR1 MNHEY and CDR2 SVGAGI. The CDR3 DNA reads as TGTGCCAGCAGTTACACCGAAACCGGGGAGCTGTTTTTT. Residues: CASSYTETGELFF.

This clone was counted between two and nine times. CDR3 in amino acids: CAGDRGGSYNEQFF. Written as DNA, the CDR3 is TGTGCCGGGGACAGGGGCGGATCCTACAATGAGCAGTTCTTC. This rearrangement joins TRBV7-9 to TRBJ2-1; 10 bases are shared with TRBD1. Trimming at V came to 11 bases and at J to 1 base, leaving 5 bases not matched to a gene. CDR3 length: 14 amino acids. Per germline, CDR1 SEHNR and CDR2 FQNEAQ (reference sequence).

The chain joins TRBV28 to TRBJ1-4; TRBD1 is a possible D gene (6 bases). The CDR3 covers 15 residues. V lost 8 bases and J 2 bases, leaving 15 bases between the germline ends. The V gene's germline CDR1 is MDHEN and CDR2 SYDVKM. The CDR3 here is CASEGGVLTNEKLFF. CDR3 nucleotides: TGTGCCAGCGAAGGGGGGGTATTGACTAATGAAAAACTGTTTTTT.

By proportion, this clone is large. The rearrangement joins TRBV4-3 to TRBJ1-2, with 11 bases fitting TRBD1. The length of the CDR3 is 17 residues. V was clipped by 4 bases and J by 6 bases; unmatched bases: 13. Germline V gene lookup returns CDR1 LGHNA and CDR2 YSLEER. The CDR3 spells CASSPRTGGVGDHGYTF. Here the CDR3 DNA reads TGCGCCAGCAGCCCCCGGACAGGGGGCGTGGGAGACCATGGCTACACCTTC.

This clone came up once. DNA for the CDR3: TGTGCCAGCTCACCCCTGGAACGTTCACCCCTCCACTTT. This gives the protein CASSPLERSPLHF. This sequence joins TRBV18 and TRBJ1-6; no definite D call. This CDR3 region has 13 residues. From germline, CDR1 is KGHSH and CDR2 LQKENI. V lost 3 bases to trimming and J lost 9 bases, with 9 bases between them.

The rearrangement uses TRBV18 and TRBJ1-2; D unresolved. Per germline, CDR1 KGHSH and CDR2 LQKENI. The CDR3 is 13 amino acids. Trimming stripped 9 bases from V and 6 bases from J, with 17 bases between. CDR3 protein: CASSPIPENGYTF. The CDR3 DNA reads as TGTGCCAGTTCGCCGATTCCAGAAAATGGCTACACCTTC. The full variable domain, in which reference TRBV18 and TRBJ1-2 provide the parts outside the CDR3, is NAGVMQNPRHLVRRRGQEARLRCSPMKGHSHVYWYRQLPEEGLKFMVYLQKENIIDESGMPKERFSAEFPKEGPSILRIQQVVRGDSAAYFCASSPIPENGYTFGSGTRLTVV.

This sequence joins TRBV6-6 and TRBJ2-2, with D possibly being TRBD1 (6 bases). This CDR3 comprises 16 residues. The V end lost 5 bases, the J end lost 7 bases, and 20 bases lay between the germline ends. CDR1 is MNHNY, CDR2 SVGAGI, per germline (reference sequence). The CDR3 loop reads CASSASGATRVGELFF. CDR3 coding DNA: TGTGCCAGCAGTGCCTCAGGGGCCACTAGGGTCGGGGAGCTGTTTTTT.